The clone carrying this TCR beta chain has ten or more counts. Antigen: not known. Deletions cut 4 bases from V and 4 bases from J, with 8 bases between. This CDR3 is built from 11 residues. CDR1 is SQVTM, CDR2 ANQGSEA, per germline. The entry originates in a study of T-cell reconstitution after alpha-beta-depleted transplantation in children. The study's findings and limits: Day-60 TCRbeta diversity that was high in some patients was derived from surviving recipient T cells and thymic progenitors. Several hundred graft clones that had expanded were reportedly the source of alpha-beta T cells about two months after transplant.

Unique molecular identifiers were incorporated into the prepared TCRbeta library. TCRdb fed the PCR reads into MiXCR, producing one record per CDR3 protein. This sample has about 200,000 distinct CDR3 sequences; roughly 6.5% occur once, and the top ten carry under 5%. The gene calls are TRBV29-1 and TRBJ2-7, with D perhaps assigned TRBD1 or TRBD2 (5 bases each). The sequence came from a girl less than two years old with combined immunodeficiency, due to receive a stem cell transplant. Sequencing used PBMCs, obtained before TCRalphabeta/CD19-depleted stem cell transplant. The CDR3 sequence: CSVGDLYEQYF. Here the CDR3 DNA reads TGCAGCGTTGGGGACCTTTACGAGCAGTACTTC.